Following are 2 T cell receptor beta chains from one sample sequenced in a study of cytomegalovirus exposure and HLA in healthy donors. Amplification used 60 Vbeta primers and 13 Jbeta primers. The protocol was immunoSEQ multiplex PCR, while the TCRdb copy is restricted to in-frame clones and leaves out a portion. The sample includes tens of thousands of clones, 74% of them seen just once. The material sequenced was PBMCs. The origin of the receptors is a young woman in good health and CMV-seropositive.

V usage is TRBV10-3 and J usage is TRBJ1-1, with TRBD1 matching 11 bases. CDR3 length: 13 amino acids. Per the germline V gene, CDR1 is ENHRY and CDR2 is SYGVKD. The trim removed 4 bases at V and 6 bases at J, leaving 1 base unmatched. The CDR3 nucleotides are TGTGCCATCAGTGGGACAGGGGGCCCTGAAGCTTTCTTT. It yields the protein CAISGTGGPEAFF.

The chain is built from TRBV28 and TRBJ1-1; tentative D call: TRBD1 (5 bases). Germline CDR1 is MDHEN and CDR2 is SYDVKM. The CDR3 is 13 amino acids. V was trimmed by 3 bases and J by 10 bases, leaving 15 bases between them. Here the CDR3 reads CASSLGGIYRAFF. CDR3 nucleotides: TGTGCCAGCAGTTTGGGGGGGATTTACCGAGCTTTCTTT.